These T cell receptor beta chains were read from a single sample in a study of shared T cell receptors in the human thymus. Repertoires were generated with immunoSEQ multiplex PCR, while TCRdb's copy carries only in-frame clones and drops some. This sample has some 660,000 clones; approximately 89% occur once, and the top ten carry roughly 0.0087%. These data were also filed under a second study, of human thymus T cells.

Sequencing was carried out using thymocytes. These receptors were collected from a boy in the first two years of life with a congenital heart defect. CDR3s include the opening cysteine and the closing phenylalanine or tryptophan. A D gene is named only where the DNA matches it firmly. Some rows have no size entry. The others give once, few or many, or a class for an expanded clone.

d_gene: NA; v_gene: TRBV14; abundance: few; j_gene: TRBJ1-1; CDR3aa: CASSQHMNTEAFF; CDR3nt: TGTGCCAGCAGCCAACACATGAACACTGAAGCTTTCTTT
d_gene: NA; v_gene: TRBV6-1; abundance: NA; j_gene: TRBJ1-1; CDR3aa: CASRMRGGVTEAFF; CDR3nt: TGTGCCAGCAGGATGCGGGGGGGGGTCACTGAAGCTTTCTTT
d_gene: TRBD1; v_gene: TRBV4-1; abundance: NA; j_gene: TRBJ2-3; CDR3aa: CASSQALGQGRTDTQYF; CDR3nt: TGCGCCAGCAGCCAAGCCCTAGGACAGGGGCGTACAGATACGCAGTATTTT
d_gene: NA; v_gene: TRBV15; abundance: NA; j_gene: TRBJ2-1; CDR3aa: CATSRDRGSLGINNEQFF; CDR3nt: TGTGCCACCAGCAGAGATAGGGGGTCGTTAGGGATAAACAATGAGCAGTTCTTC
d_gene: NA; v_gene: TRBV4-3; abundance: NA; j_gene: TRBJ1-1; CDR3aa: CASSQSGDTEAFF; CDR3nt: TGCGCCAGCAGCCAGTCAGGGGACACTGAAGCTTTCTTT
d_gene: NA; v_gene: TRBV7-6; abundance: NA; j_gene: TRBJ1-6; CDR3aa: CASSLLHPRAPYNSPLHF; CDR3nt: TGTGCCAGCAGCTTACTCCATCCGAGGGCACCCTATAATTCACCCCTCCACTTT
d_gene: TRBD1; v_gene: TRBV7-2; abundance: NA; j_gene: TRBJ1-2; CDR3aa: CASSLGGADRGTGYTF; CDR3nt: TGTGCCAGCAGCTTGGGGGGTGCGGACAGGGGAACTGGCTACACCTTC
d_gene: TRBD2; v_gene: TRBV6-5; abundance: once; j_gene: TRBJ2-7; CDR3aa: CASSPGLAGGEQYF; CDR3nt: TGTGCCAGCAGCCCGGGACTAGCGGGGGGCGAGCAGTACTTC
d_gene: TRBD1; v_gene: TRBV19; abundance: NA; j_gene: TRBJ1-4; CDR3aa: CASSMYPGQATGKLFF; CDR3nt: TGTGCCAGTAGTATGTACCCGGGACAGGCTACGGGAAAACTGTTTTTT
d_gene: NA; v_gene: TRBV28; abundance: NA; j_gene: TRBJ2-5; CDR3aa: CASSLGQGLETQYF; CDR3nt: TGTGCCAGCAGTTTGGGGCAGGGGCTGGAGACCCAGTACTTC
d_gene: NA; v_gene: TRBV5-6; abundance: NA; j_gene: TRBJ1-2; CDR3aa: CASSLAEDIMGTNFYGYTF; CDR3nt: TGTGCCAGCAGCTTGGCTGAGGACATTATGGGCACTAATTTCTATGGCTACACCTTC
d_gene: TRBD2; v_gene: TRBV7-9; abundance: NA; j_gene: TRBJ2-1; CDR3aa: CASSPGLAAGGPGHEQFF; CDR3nt: TGTGCCAGCAGCCCAGGCCTAGCAGCGGGGGGGCCAGGACATGAGCAGTTCTTC
d_gene: NA; v_gene: TRBV7-8; abundance: NA; j_gene: TRBJ2-7; CDR3aa: CASSTRGSFSYEQYF; CDR3nt: TGTGCCAGCAGCACTCGGGGGTCCTTTTCCTACGAGCAGTACTTC
d_gene: NA; v_gene: TRBV5-1; abundance: once; j_gene: TRBJ2-1; CDR3aa: CASSLSVRGSYNEQFF; CDR3nt: TGCGCCAGCAGCTTGTCCGTCAGGGGTTCCTACAATGAGCAGTTCTTC
d_gene: TRBD1; v_gene: TRBV28; abundance: NA; j_gene: TRBJ1-2; CDR3aa: CASSSIHGQGEDYGYTF; CDR3nt: TGTGCCAGCAGTTCTATACACGGACAGGGGGAGGACTATGGCTACACCTTC
d_gene: TRBD1; v_gene: TRBV28; abundance: NA; j_gene: TRBJ1-4; CDR3aa: CAICGDSKTEKLFF; CDR3nt: TGTGCCATATGCGGGGACAGTAAGACGGAAAAACTGTTTTTT
d_gene: NA; v_gene: TRBV2; abundance: NA; j_gene: TRBJ2-7; CDR3aa: CASSGGSLYEQYF; CDR3nt: TGTGCCAGCAGTGGCGGATCCTTATACGAGCAGTACTTC
d_gene: TRBD1; v_gene: TRBV7-3; abundance: few; j_gene: TRBJ1-1; CDR3aa: CASSPLGGGADTEAFF; CDR3nt: TGTGCCAGCAGCCCTTTAGGAGGGGGCGCGGACACTGAAGCTTTCTTT
d_gene: NA; v_gene: TRBV10-3; abundance: NA; j_gene: TRBJ2-5; CDR3aa: CAISEGGGTYQETQYF; CDR3nt: TGTGCCATCAGTGAGGGGGGAGGCACCTACCAAGAGACCCAGTACTTC
d_gene: NA; v_gene: TRBV7-2; abundance: NA; j_gene: TRBJ2-7; CDR3aa: CASSLGERDYEQYF; CDR3nt: TGTGCCAGCAGCTTAGGCGAACGGGACTACGAGCAGTACTTC
d_gene: TRBD1; v_gene: TRBV6-5; abundance: NA; j_gene: TRBJ1-4; CDR3aa: CASSYEGAVDEKLFF; CDR3nt: TGTGCCAGCAGCTACGAGGGGGCGGTAGATGAAAAACTGTTTTTT
d_gene: TRBD1; v_gene: TRBV5-4; abundance: NA; j_gene: TRBJ2-1; CDR3aa: CASSQGQGISYNEQFF; CDR3nt: TGTGCCAGCAGCCAAGGACAGGGGATATCCTACAATGAGCAGTTCTTC
d_gene: NA; v_gene: TRBV19; abundance: NA; j_gene: TRBJ1-1; CDR3aa: CASLSDRNTEAFF; CDR3nt: TGTGCCAGCCTTTCGGACAGGAACACTGAAGCTTTCTTT
d_gene: TRBD2; v_gene: TRBV28; abundance: once; j_gene: TRBJ2-5; CDR3aa: CASSLQPGLAGGNPLQETQYF; CDR3nt: TGTGCCAGCAGTTTACAGCCCGGACTAGCGGGGGGCAATCCGTTACAAGAGACCCAGTACTTC
d_gene: NA; v_gene: TRBV27; abundance: NA; j_gene: TRBJ1-4; CDR3aa: CASSLGWGETTNEKLFF; CDR3nt: TGTGCCAGCAGTTTGGGGTGGGGGGAAACAACTAATGAAAAACTGTTTTTT
d_gene: TRBD1; v_gene: TRBV10-3; abundance: NA; j_gene: TRBJ2-7; CDR3aa: CAISNGQGAYEQYF; CDR3nt: TGTGCCATCAGTAACGGACAGGGAGCCTACGAGCAGTACTTC
d_gene: NA; v_gene: TRBV5-1; abundance: NA; j_gene: TRBJ2-5; CDR3aa: CASSLAGHGETQYF; CDR3nt: TGCGCCAGCAGCTTGGCAGGCCATGGAGAGACCCAGTACTTC
d_gene: TRBD1; v_gene: TRBV11-2; abundance: NA; j_gene: TRBJ2-5; CDR3aa: CASTISRGRGRETQYF; CDR3nt: TGTGCCAGCACCATTAGCCGGGGCAGGGGGCGTGAGACCCAGTACTTC
d_gene: NA; v_gene: TRBV6-1; abundance: NA; j_gene: TRBJ2-5; CDR3aa: CASSDAQGETQYF; CDR3nt: TGTGCCAGCAGTGACGCGCAGGGAGAGACCCAGTACTTC
d_gene: TRBD2; v_gene: TRBV7-9; abundance: NA; j_gene: TRBJ2-5; CDR3aa: CASSSHGTSGDVQETQYF; CDR3nt: TGTGCCAGCAGCTCTCACGGGACTAGCGGGGATGTACAAGAGACCCAGTACTTC
d_gene: TRBD1; v_gene: TRBV27; abundance: few; j_gene: TRBJ2-7; CDR3aa: CASSGGGQGFQYF; CDR3nt: TGTGCCAGCAGTGGGGGAGGACAGGGTTTTCAGTACTTC
d_gene: TRBD2; v_gene: TRBV2; abundance: NA; j_gene: TRBJ2-3; CDR3aa: CAMPPGLAGRDTDTQYF; CDR3nt: TGTGCCATGCCACCGGGACTAGCGGGGAGGGACACAGATACGCAGTATTTT
d_gene: TRBD1; v_gene: TRBV29-1; abundance: NA; j_gene: TRBJ2-2; CDR3aa: CSVKEDRANTGELFF; CDR3nt: TGCAGCGTTAAGGAGGACAGGGCGAACACCGGGGAGCTGTTTTTT
d_gene: NA; v_gene: TRBV18; abundance: NA; j_gene: TRBJ2-7; CDR3aa: CASSRGPDYEQYF; CDR3nt: TGTGCCAGCTCACGGGGGCCCGACTACGAGCAGTACTTC
d_gene: TRBD1; v_gene: TRBV6-6; abundance: few; j_gene: TRBJ1-5; CDR3aa: CASSARDREGNQPQHF; CDR3nt: TGTGCCAGCAGTGCCCGGGACAGGGAAGGCAATCAGCCCCAGCATTTT
d_gene: NA; v_gene: TRBV4-3; abundance: NA; j_gene: TRBJ2-7; CDR3aa: CASSQDWAVKGGFYEQYF; CDR3nt: TGCGCCAGCAGCCAAGATTGGGCCGTAAAGGGGGGGTTCTACGAGCAGTACTTC
d_gene: TRBD2; v_gene: TRBV27; abundance: NA; j_gene: TRBJ2-7; CDR3aa: CASSLSGGPPYEQYF; CDR3nt: TGTGCCAGCAGTTTAAGCGGGGGGCCACCCTACGAGCAGTACTTC
d_gene: TRBD1; v_gene: TRBV28; abundance: once; j_gene: TRBJ1-4; CDR3aa: CASSLIPGTGRNEKLFF; CDR3nt: TGTGCCAGCAGTTTAATCCCCGGGACAGGGAGGAATGAAAAACTGTTTTTT
d_gene: NA; v_gene: TRBV4-1; abundance: NA; j_gene: TRBJ2-1; CDR3aa: CASRSGRGNEQFF; CDR3nt: TGCGCCAGTCGCTCCGGCAGAGGCAATGAGCAGTTCTTC
d_gene: NA; v_gene: TRBV6-5; abundance: NA; j_gene: TRBJ1-1; CDR3aa: CASSYGQHTEAFF; CDR3nt: TGTGCCAGCAGTTACGGGCAACACACTGAAGCTTTCTTT